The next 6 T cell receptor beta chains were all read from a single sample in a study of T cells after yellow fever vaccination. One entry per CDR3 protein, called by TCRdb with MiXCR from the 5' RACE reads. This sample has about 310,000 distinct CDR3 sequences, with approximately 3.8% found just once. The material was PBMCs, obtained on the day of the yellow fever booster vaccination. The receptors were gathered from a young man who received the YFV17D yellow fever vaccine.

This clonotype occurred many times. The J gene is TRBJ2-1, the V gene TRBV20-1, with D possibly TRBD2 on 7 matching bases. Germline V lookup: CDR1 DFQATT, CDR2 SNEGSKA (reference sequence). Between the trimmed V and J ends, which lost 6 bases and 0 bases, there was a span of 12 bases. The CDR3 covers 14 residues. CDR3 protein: CSAPGGRSYNEQFF. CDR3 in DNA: TGCAGTGCGCCCGGGGGGCGCTCCTACAATGAGCAGTTCTTC.

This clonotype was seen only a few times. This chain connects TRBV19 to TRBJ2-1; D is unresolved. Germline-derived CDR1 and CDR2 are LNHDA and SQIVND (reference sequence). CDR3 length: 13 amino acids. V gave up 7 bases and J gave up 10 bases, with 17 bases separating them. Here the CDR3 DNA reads TGTGCCAGTACTCCTAGGGAACGACGGGAGCAGTTCTTC. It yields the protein CASTPRERREQFF.

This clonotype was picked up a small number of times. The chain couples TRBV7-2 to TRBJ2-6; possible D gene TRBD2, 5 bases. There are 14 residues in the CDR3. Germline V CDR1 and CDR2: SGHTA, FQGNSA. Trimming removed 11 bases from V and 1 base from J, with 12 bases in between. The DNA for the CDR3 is TGTGCCGCTAGGAGAGGGTCTGGGGCCAACGTCCTGACTTTC. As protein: CAARRGSGANVLTF.

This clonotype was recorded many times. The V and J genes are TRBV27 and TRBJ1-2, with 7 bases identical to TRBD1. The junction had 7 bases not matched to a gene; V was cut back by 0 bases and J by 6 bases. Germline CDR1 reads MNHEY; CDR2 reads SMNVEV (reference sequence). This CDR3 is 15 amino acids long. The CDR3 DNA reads TGTGCCAGCAGTTTATCAGGGGGCGCTTGGGATGGCTACACCTTC. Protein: CASSLSGGAWDGYTF.

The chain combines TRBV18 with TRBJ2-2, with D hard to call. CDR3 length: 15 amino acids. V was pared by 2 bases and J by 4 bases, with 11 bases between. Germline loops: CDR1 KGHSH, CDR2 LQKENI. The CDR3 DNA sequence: TGTGCCAGCTCACCAATTCATATGTTCACCGGGGAGCTGTTTTTT. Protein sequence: CASSPIHMFTGELFF.

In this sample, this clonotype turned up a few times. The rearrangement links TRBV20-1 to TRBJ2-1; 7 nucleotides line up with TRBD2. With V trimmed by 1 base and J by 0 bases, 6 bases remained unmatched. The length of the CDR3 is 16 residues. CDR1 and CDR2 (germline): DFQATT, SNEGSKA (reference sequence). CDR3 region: CSARARDYSSYNEQFF. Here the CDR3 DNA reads TGCAGTGCTAGAGCCCGGGACTACAGCTCCTACAATGAGCAGTTCTTC.